The 8 T cell receptor beta chains below all came from one sample that was sequenced in a study of blood T cell repertoires in COVID-19. The method was immunoSEQ multiplex PCR; TCRdb's version includes in-frame clones alone and lacks a portion of them. This sample has about 130,000 clones; about 70% occur once, and the top ten carry approximately 1.9%. The material sequenced was peripheral blood. The receptors here all came from an older woman with acute or convalescent COVID-19.

The J gene is TRBJ2-3, the V gene TRBV19, with 9 bases that match TRBD2. Germline CDR1 and CDR2: LNHDA and SQIVND (reference sequence). The CDR3 loop spans 15 amino acids. The ends lost 6 bases at V and 2 bases at J; junction bases unmatched: 6. Written as DNA, the CDR3 is TGTGCCAGTAGCACGACTAGCGGTGTCACAGATACGCAGTATTTT. Translation: CASSTTSGVTDTQYF.

The gene calls are TRBV5-1 and TRBJ2-1, with D uncertain. The V gene lost 6 bases and the J gene lost 2 bases, with 12 bases spanning the gap. This CDR3 is built from 14 residues. Germline CDR1 and CDR2: SGHRS and YFSETQ. The CDR3 loop is CASTPDPTYNEQFF. The CDR3 bases are TGCGCCAGCACCCCCGATCCTACCTACAATGAGCAGTTCTTC.

V gene TRBV28 combines with J gene TRBJ2-3; perhaps TRBD1 as D (5 bases). Germline CDR1 reads MDHEN; CDR2 reads SYDVKM. V shed 5 bases and J shed 8 bases, with 11 bases lying between them. This CDR3 comprises 12 residues. The CDR3 loop is CASSPPGFTQYF. The DNA of the CDR3 is TGTGCCAGCAGTCCTCCAGGGTTTACGCAGTATTTT.

This clone has more than one count but fewer than ten. V gene TRBV6-5 combines with J gene TRBJ2-7, with 7 positions matching TRBD1. Germline V gene sequence: CDR1 MNHEY, CDR2 SVGAGI. With V trimmed by 2 bases and J by 6 bases, 10 bases remained unmatched. The CDR3 contains 15 residues. The CDR3 nucleotides are TGTGCCAGCAGTTACGAGGCAGGGGGTCCTAGCGAGCAGTACTTC. Amino acid sequence: CASSYEAGGPSEQYF.

V is TRBV18 and J is TRBJ2-1; D is possibly TRBD2 (5 bases). There are 15 residues in the CDR3. The V end was cut by 2 bases, the J end by 6 bases, with 14 bases between. The germline V gene encodes CDR1 KGHSH and CDR2 LQKENI. CDR3 sequence reads: CASSPIGGPGNEQFF. As DNA, the CDR3 is TGTGCCAGCTCACCAATCGGCGGGCCCGGCAATGAGCAGTTCTTC.

The rearrangement links TRBV28 to TRBJ2-3; 7 positions agree with TRBD2. Germline lookup yields CDR1 MDHEN and CDR2 SYDVKM. CDR3 size: 17 residues. Trimming cost V 4 bases and J 2 bases; bases outside gene matches: 12. The CDR3 here is CASSSPKLAEFTDTQYF. CDR3 nucleotides: TGTGCCAGCAGTTCTCCGAAGCTAGCGGAATTCACAGATACGCAGTATTTT.

The chain employs TRBV4-1 and TRBJ2-1, with D possibly TRBD1 on 5 matching bases. The CDR3 is 16 amino acids. CDR1 is MGHRA and CDR2 is YSYEKL in the germline V gene. Trimming shortened V by 0 bases and J by 4 bases, and 13 bases separated the two germline ends. The CDR3 bases are TGCGCCAGCAGCCAAGATGGGCAGGGCCTTTACAATGAGCAGTTCTTC. Translated, it gives CASSQDGQGLYNEQFF.

The genes are TRBV28 and TRBJ2-7; 10 nucleotides align to TRBD1. The CDR3 is 14 residues long. With 4 bases clipped from V and 3 bases from J, the junction kept 3 bases outside the gene matches. From germline, CDR1 is MDHEN and CDR2 SYDVKM. CDR3 amino acids: CASSSGTGVYEQYF. CDR3 DNA sequence: TGTGCCAGCAGTTCGGGGACAGGGGTCTACGAGCAGTACTTC.